This T cell receptor (beta chain) originates from a study of neurological immune-mediated disorders. Whole-study findings and limits: It was HTLV-1-associated myelopathy that showed the most TCR clonal expansion, while multiple sclerosis showed the least, falling below healthy controls.

The cDNA was produced through 5'RACE with 10-nucleotide random UMIs. MiXCR, applied by TCRdb to the 5' RACE reads, yields one record per CDR3 protein. The sample consists of about 33,000 distinct CDR3 sequences, approximately 13% of them appearing once. This clonotype was counted many times. Its antigen is unidentified. The sample's time point: longitudinal time-point 2. Volunteers attending a blood bank in Maryland, USA, served as healthy controls. The unsorted libraries were made from 2 million PBMCs kept at -80 C. The TCR was taken from a woman in her thirties or forties in good health. Sequenced: PBMCs.

CDR3 sequence (DNA): TGCGCCAGCAGCTGGGGCACCGGGGAGCTGTTTTTT. It specifies CASSWGTGELFF. The rearrangement links TRBV5-1 to TRBJ2-2; D not resolved. V lost 3 bases and J lost 4, with 4 bases in between. The CDR3 is made up of 12 amino acids. Germline V lookup: CDR1 SGHRS, CDR2 YFSETQ.